This TCR beta chain is from a study of spatial heterogeneity in lung cancer. For the study at large: There were consistently more beta-chain sequences detected than alpha-chain sequences. Correlation of TCR transcript counts in tumor regions with a T cell module score from matched bulk RNA-seq was strong. Study-level points and caveats: Alpha chain coverage of tumor T cells was estimated at roughly 6.9%, and beta chain coverage at around 12%. The number of expanded tumor alpha and beta chains correlated with mutation number.

Germline V gene sequence: CDR1 SNHLY, CDR2 FYNNEI. V was clipped by 6 bases and J by 5 bases; unmatched bases: 6. The CDR3 has 13 residues. Each TCR cDNA molecule bore a unique molecular identifier. Using its own MiXCR run on the 5' RACE reads, TCRdb lists one record per CDR3 protein. This table has about 7,800 distinct CDR3 sequences, approximately 17% appearing once. This clonotype was counted between two and nine times. Its target is unknown. Time point described: sample taken at primary tumor resection. This receptor was taken from a female donor with early-stage non-small cell lung cancer. The sequences come from lung tumor tissue, collected at surgery. The V call is TRBV2, the J call TRBJ1-2; the match to TRBD1 covers 7 bases. This chain's CDR3 is CASSRDRLYGYTF. As DNA, the CDR3 is TGTGCCAGCAGCCGGGACAGACTTTATGGCTACACCTTC. The full variable domain, completed using reference TRBV2 and TRBJ1-2, is EPEVTQTPSHQVTQMGQEVILRCVPISNHLYFYWYRQILGQKVEFLVSFYNNEISEKSEIFDDQFSVERPDGSNFTLKIRSTKLEDSAMYFCASSRDRLYGYTFGSGTRLTVV.